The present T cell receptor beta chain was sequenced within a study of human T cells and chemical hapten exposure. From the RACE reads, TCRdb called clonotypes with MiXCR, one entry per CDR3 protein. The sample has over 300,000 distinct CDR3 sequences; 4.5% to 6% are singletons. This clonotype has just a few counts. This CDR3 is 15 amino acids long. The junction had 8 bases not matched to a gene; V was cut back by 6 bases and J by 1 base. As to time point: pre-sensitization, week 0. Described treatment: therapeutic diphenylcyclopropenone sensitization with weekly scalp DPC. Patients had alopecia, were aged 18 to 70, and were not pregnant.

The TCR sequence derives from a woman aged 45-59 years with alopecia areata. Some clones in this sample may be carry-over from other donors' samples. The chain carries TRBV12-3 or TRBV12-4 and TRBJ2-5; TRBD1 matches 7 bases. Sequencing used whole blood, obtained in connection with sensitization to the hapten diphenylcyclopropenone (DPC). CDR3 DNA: TGTGCCAGCAGCCCCGACCGGGACAGCCAAGAGACCCAGTACTTC. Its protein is CASSPDRDSQETQYF.